Listed below are T cell receptor beta chains from one sample, sequenced in a study of blood T cell repertoires in COVID-19. The protocol was immunoSEQ multiplex PCR, while the TCRdb copy is restricted to in-frame clones and leaves out a portion. The table lists approximately 450,000 clones, 87% of them singletons. Sequencing was carried out using PBMCs or T cells enriched from blood (not recorded which). These receptors were taken from a woman aged 18-29 years with acute COVID-19. CDR3s include the opening cysteine and the closing phenylalanine or tryptophan. The D gene is left open where the match is weak. Expanded clones get a size class; other rows say once, few or many, or leave the size out.

>-|-|TRBV25-1|TRBJ1-1
CASSEYGRNTEAFF
TGTGCCAGCAGTGAATATGGTAGGAACACTGAAGCTTTCTTT
>-|-|TRBV27|TRBJ1-1
CASSSRLLDLNTEAFF
TGTGCCAGCAGTTCCCGACTTCTTGATCTGAACACTGAAGCTTTCTTT
>-|-|TRBV2|TRBJ1-5
CASSETGLFNQPQHF
TGTGCCAGCAGCGAAACAGGGTTATTTAATCAGCCCCAGCATTTT
>-|-|TRBV6-5|TRBJ1-1
CASSKQGGHTEAFF
TGTGCCAGCAGTAAACAGGGTGGTCACACTGAAGCTTTCTTT
>-|-|TRBV18|TRBJ1-4
CASSEENVNEKLFF
TGTGCCAGCTCAGAGGAGAACGTTAATGAAAAACTGTTTTTT
>-|-|TRBV19|TRBJ2-1
CASSISKVGNEQFF
TGTGCCAGTAGTATTTCCAAGGTCGGGAATGAGCAGTTCTTC
>-|TRBD1|TRBV27|TRBJ1-2
CASSSRTGGAGGYTF
TGTGCCAGCAGTTCTCGGACAGGGGGCGCGGGTGGCTACACCTTC
>few|-|TRBV25-1|TRBJ1-3
CASSAGNTIYF
TGTGCCAGCAGTGCGGGAAACACCATATATTTT
>-|-|TRBV28|TRBJ1-5
CASSLSLQGRRNQPQHF
TGTGCCAGCAGTTTGTCTCTGCAGGGAAGGCGCAATCAGCCCCAGCATTTT
>-|TRBD1|TRBV25-1|TRBJ2-5
CASSERMTGGLETQYF
TGTGCCAGCAGTGAACGGATGACAGGGGGATTGGAGACCCAGTACTTC
>-|-|TRBV7-9|TRBJ1-6
CASSFIGSSYNSPLHF
TGTGCCAGCAGCTTTATCGGGAGCTCCTATAATTCACCCCTCCACTTT
>-|-|TRBV21-1|TRBJ1-4
CASSGQGSETNEKLFF
TGTGCCAGCAGCGGACAGGGCTCGGAAACTAATGAAAAACTGTTTTTT
>-|TRBD1|TRBV19|TRBJ1-5
CASSMGQGAAWRNQPQHF
TGTGCCAGTAGTATGGGACAGGGGGCTGCATGGCGCAATCAGCCCCAGCATTTT
>-|-|TRBV2|TRBJ1-2
CASSPRFSSPYGYTF
TGTGCCAGCAGCCCCAGGTTCTCTAGCCCCTATGGCTACACCTTC
>-|-|TRBV6-2/TRBV6-3|TRBJ1-3
CASSDRRNTIYF
TGTGCCAGCAGTGACAGACGAAACACCATATATTTT
>-|TRBD2|TRBV5-4|TRBJ2-1
CASSLISGGNEQFF
TGTGCCAGCAGCTTGATCAGCGGGGGAAATGAGCAGTTCTTC
>-|TRBD2|TRBV4-1|TRBJ2-1
CASSLGLARNEQFF
TGCGCCAGCAGCCTAGGACTAGCGCGAAATGAGCAGTTCTTC
>once|TRBD1|TRBV24-1|TRBJ1-2
CATSDTGTGDSYGYTF
TGTGCCACCAGTGATACCGGGACAGGGGATTCCTATGGCTACACCTTC
>-|-|TRBV7-6|TRBJ1-3
CASSLGGGFSGNTIYF
TGTGCCAGCAGCTTAGGTGGAGGGTTCTCTGGAAACACCATATATTTT
>-|TRBD2|TRBV4-3|TRBJ2-7
CASSQEGGSGLLYEQYF
TGCGCCAGCAGCCAAGAAGGCGGGAGTGGACTTTTGTACGAGCAGTACTTC
>-|-|TRBV6-5|TRBJ1-3
CASSYSSRAGNTIYF
TGTGCCAGCAGTTACTCGAGCAGGGCTGGAAACACCATATATTTT
>-|-|TRBV6-5|TRBJ1-3
CASRFRTAGNTIYF
TGTGCCAGCAGATTTAGGACAGCTGGAAACACCATATATTTT
>-|TRBD1|TRBV2|TRBJ1-3
CASAGQRRNTIYF
TGTGCCAGCGCGGGACAGAGGCGAAACACCATATATTTT
>-|-|TRBV4-3|TRBJ2-7
CASSQDLGSLYEQYF
TGCGCCAGCAGCCAAGATCTCGGTTCCCTCTACGAGCAGTACTTC
>-|TRBD1|TRBV9|TRBJ2-2
CASGKRDRSTGELFF
TGTGCCAGCGGAAAGAGGGACAGGAGCACCGGGGAGCTGTTTTTT
>-|TRBD1|TRBV28|TRBJ1-5
CASSLARQGVSNQPQHF
TGTGCCAGCAGTTTAGCAAGACAGGGGGTTAGCAATCAGCCCCAGCATTTT
>-|TRBD1|TRBV27|TRBJ1-5
CASSSSHRDRWSNQPQHF
TGTGCCAGCAGTTCATCTCACCGGGACAGGTGGAGCAATCAGCCCCAGCATTTT
>few|-|TRBV27|TRBJ2-7
CASSLSLQDPGEQYF
TGTGCCAGCAGTTTATCTTTGCAGGACCCGGGGGAGCAGTACTTC
>few|-|TRBV7-9|TRBJ1-2
CASSGQHQGYTF
TGTGCCAGCAGCGGACAACACCAGGGCTACACCTTC
>-|-|TRBV6-5|TRBJ1-5
CASSYSREGNQPQHF
TGTGCCAGCAGTTACTCACGGGAAGGGAATCAGCCCCAGCATTTT
>-|-|TRBV3-1/TRBV3-2|TRBJ2-1
CASSQGSLRGTYNEQFF
TGTGCCAGCAGCCAAGGTTCGTTACGGGGGACTTACAATGAGCAGTTCTTC
>-|TRBD2|TRBV5-5|TRBJ2-7
CASSPALREGEQYF
TGTGCCAGCAGCCCAGCCCTTAGGGAGGGAGAGCAGTACTTC
>-|TRBD2|TRBV5-8|TRBJ2-5
CARRTSGGEETQYF
TGTGCCAGAAGGACTAGCGGGGGGGAAGAGACCCAGTACTTC
>-|-|TRBV6-5|TRBJ1-2
CASRKRGGYTF
TGTGCCAGCAGGAAAAGGGGTGGCTACACCTTC
>-|TRBD1|TRBV5-6|TRBJ1-5
CASTRDRRNQPQHF
TGTGCCAGCACCAGGGACAGGCGCAATCAGCCCCAGCATTTT
>-|-|TRBV7-2|TRBJ1-5
CASSLGGPLNQPQHF
TGTGCCAGCAGCTTAGGAGGGCCCCTTAATCAGCCCCAGCATTTT